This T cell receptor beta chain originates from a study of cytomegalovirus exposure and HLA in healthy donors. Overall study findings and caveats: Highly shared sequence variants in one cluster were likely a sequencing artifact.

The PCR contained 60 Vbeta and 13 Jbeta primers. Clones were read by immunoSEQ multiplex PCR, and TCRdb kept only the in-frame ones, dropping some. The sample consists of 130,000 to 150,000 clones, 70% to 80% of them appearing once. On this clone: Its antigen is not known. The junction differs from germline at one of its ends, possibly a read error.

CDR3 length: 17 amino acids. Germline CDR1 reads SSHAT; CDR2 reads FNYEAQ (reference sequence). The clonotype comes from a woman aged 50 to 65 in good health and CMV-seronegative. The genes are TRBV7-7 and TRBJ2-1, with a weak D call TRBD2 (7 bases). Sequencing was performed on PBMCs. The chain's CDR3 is CASSFFPSGGRNNEQFF. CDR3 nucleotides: TGTGCTAGCAGCTTTTTCCCCTCGGGGGGCCGTAACAATGAGCAGTTCTTC.